The 30 T cell receptor beta chains listed next were all sequenced from one sample in a study of blood T cell repertoires in COVID-19 (dated by TCRdb to the early 2020s). Receptors were amplified or captured by the immunoSEQ multiplex PCR assay. The table comes from immuneACCESS by way of TCRdb, which keeps in-frame sequences with V and J called. Part of the clones is missing from these tables; in studies checked, under half for an unresolved V gene and the rest for unknown reasons. Within this sample are 230,000 or so clones, with more than 70% of them counted one time only. The ten largest account for roughly 2.5% of the sample. Material for sequencing was PBMCs or T cells enriched from blood (not recorded which). Receptor source: a woman aged 40 to 50 with acute COVID-19.

This chain links TRBV7-9 with TRBJ2-4; 14 bases map to TRBD2. The CDR3 covers 18 residues. V trimming: 5 bases; J trimming: 0 bases; junction bases outside the gene matches: 6. Germline loops: CDR1 SEHNR, CDR2 FQNEAQ (reference sequence). CDR3 nucleotide sequence: TGTGCCAGCAGCCCCGGGACTAGCGGGGGCCTAGCCAAAAACATTCAGTACTTC. Translation gives CASSPGTSGGLAKNIQYF.

This clone has a single count. This CDR3 is CASTLTSGSYEQFF. The CDR3 DNA reads TGCGCCAGCACCCTAACTAGCGGGAGTTATGAGCAGTTCTTC. The V call is TRBV5-1, the J call TRBJ2-1; TRBD2 matches 11 bases. Germline V CDR1 and CDR2: SGHRS, YFSETQ. The CDR3 spans 14 residues. V lost 6 bases and J lost 8; bases outside the gene matches: 7.

The chain has TRBV7-9 and TRBJ2-3; the D gene is possibly TRBD2 (6 bases). Between the trimmed V and J ends, which lost 1 base and 4 bases, there was a span of 15 bases. CDR3 length equals 16 residues. CDR1 and CDR2 from the germline V gene are SEHNR and FQNEAQ (reference sequence). The DNA for the CDR3 is TGTGCCAGCAGCTTAGACGAGAGCGGGTTGGCAGATACGCAGTATTTT. Amino acid sequence: CASSLDESGLADTQYF. Full variable domain (outside the CDR3, taken from reference TRBV7-9 and TRBJ2-3): DTGVSQNPRHKITKRGQNVTFRCDPISEHNRLYWYRQTLGQGPEFLTYFQNEAQLEKSRLLSDRFSAERPKGSFSTLEIQRTEQGDSAMYLCASSLDESGLADTQYFGPGTRLTVL.

The CDR3 here is CASSQVRLGTEAFF. The CDR3 coding sequence is TGCGCCAGCAGCCAAGTGAGGTTGGGCACTGAAGCTTTCTTT. The chain couples TRBV4-1 to TRBJ1-1; D is unresolved. Deletions cut 1 base from V and 4 bases from J, with 10 bases between. Germline V gene data show CDR1 as MGHRA and CDR2 as YSYEKL. The CDR3 consists of 14 residues.

This clone has only one observation. This chain links TRBV10-1 with TRBJ2-7; unclear D gene. This CDR3 spans 13 amino acids. Germline CDR1 reads WNHNN; CDR2 reads SYGVQD (reference sequence). Trimming took off 3 bases at V and 3 bases at J, with 9 bases between the two ends. The CDR3: CASSDWALYEQYV. CDR3 bases: TGCGCCAGCAGTGACTGGGCCCTCTACGAGCAGTACGTC.

CDR3 residues: CASSLQLAGGDEQFF. The DNA for the CDR3 is TGTGCCAGCAGTTTACAACTAGCGGGAGGGGATGAGCAGTTCTTC. This chain uses TRBV28 with TRBJ2-1, with 13 bases aligning to TRBD2. CDR1 MDHEN and CDR2 SYDVKM come from the germline V gene. The CDR3 runs to 15 residues. V was pared by 2 bases and J by 8 bases, with 3 bases of the junction left unmatched.

This chain joins TRBV10-2 and TRBJ1-5, with 8 bases that match TRBD1. The CDR3 has 16 residues. Looked up from germline, CDR1 is WSHSY and CDR2 is SAAADI. V lost 6 bases and J lost 7; bases outside the gene matches: 14. This chain's CDR3 is CASSKSVTGVEQPQHF. DNA for the CDR3: TGCGCCAGCAGCAAGTCCGTGACAGGGGTGGAACAGCCCCAGCATTTT.

The chain couples TRBV28 to TRBJ1-1, with D possibly being TRBD1 (6 bases). V lost 4 bases to trimming and J lost 0 bases, with 12 bases between them. This CDR3 contains 15 residues. Per the germline V gene, CDR1 is MDHEN and CDR2 is SYDVKM. The CDR3 DNA reads as TGTGCCAGCAGTTCGCCGACAGGAATGAACACTGAAGCTTTCTTT. The encoded protein is CASSSPTGMNTEAFF. Full variable domain (outside the CDR3, taken from reference TRBV28 and TRBJ1-1): DVKVTQSSRYLVKRTGEKVFLECVQDMDHENMFWYRQDPGLGLRLIYFSYDVKMKEKGDIPEGYSVSREKKERFSLILESASTNQTSMYLCASSSPTGMNTEAFFGQGTRLTVV.

The chain recombines TRBV27 with TRBJ1-5, with D maybe TRBD1 (6 bases). This CDR3 is 17 amino acids long. The germline gives CDR1 MNHEY, CDR2 SMNVEV (reference sequence). V lost 5 bases to trimming and J lost 5 bases, with 22 bases between them. CDR3 sequence (DNA): TGTGCCAGCAGTCCCCTTCGACAGGCGGCTGTTGATCAGCCCCAGCATTTT. This translates into CASSPLRQAAVDQPQHF.

The chain employs TRBV3-1 (or the pseudogene TRBV3-2) and TRBJ2-3; TRBD1 might be the D (6 bases). The V and J ends lost 2 bases and 6 bases respectively, with 21 bases between them. CDR1 is LGHDT, CDR2 YNNKEL, per germline (reference sequence). The CDR3 runs 17 residues. The CDR3 DNA sequence: TGTGCCAGCAGCCAACGACTCAGGGGTTCACCACAGGATACGCAGTATTTT. It yields the protein CASSQRLRGSPQDTQYF.

This chain links TRBV7-8 with TRBJ2-3; 14 bases align to TRBD2. CDR3 size: 15 residues. V was pared by 1 base and J by 6 bases, with 0 bases of the junction left unmatched. Germline V gene data show CDR1 as SGHVS and CDR2 as FQNEAQ. The CDR3 region is CASSLGLAGGDTQYF. DNA for the CDR3: TGTGCCAGCAGCTTAGGACTAGCGGGAGGGGATACGCAGTATTTT.

V is TRBV30 and J is TRBJ1-2; maybe TRBD1 (6 bases). This CDR3 contains 13 residues. Per germline, CDR1 GTSNPN and CDR2 SVGIG (reference sequence). The V gene lost 0 bases and the J gene lost 7 bases, with 12 bases spanning the gap. Here the CDR3 reads CAWSVLGAGGYTF. The CDR3 DNA follows: TGTGCCTGGAGTGTACTGGGGGCGGGTGGCTACACCTTC.

The genes are TRBV7-2 and TRBJ2-3; TRBD2 matches at 12 bases. V lost 2 bases to trimming and J lost 4 bases; unmatched junction nucleotides: 10. Per germline, CDR1 SGHTA and CDR2 FQGNSA. The CDR3 covers 18 residues. The CDR3 sequence: CASSLTLAGGRVSDTQYF. CDR3 bases: TGTGCCAGCAGCTTAACGCTAGCGGGGGGGCGAGTTTCAGATACGCAGTATTTT.

The V call is TRBV29-1, the J call TRBJ2-7; 11 bases line up with TRBD2. CDR3 length equals 13 residues. The germline CDR1 and CDR2 sequences are SQVTM and ANQGSEA. CDR3 amino acids: CGGGTSGSYEQYV. DNA for the CDR3: TGCGGAGGAGGGACTAGCGGATCCTACGAGCAGTACGTC.

The J gene is TRBJ1-1, the V gene TRBV30, with a possible D match to TRBD1 (5 bases). This CDR3 comprises 14 residues. The germline gives CDR1 GTSNPN, CDR2 SVGIG (reference sequence). The V end was cut by 2 bases, the J end by 8 bases, with 18 bases between. The chain's CDR3 is CAWSHGQGISEAFF. The CDR3 DNA is TGTGCCTGGAGTCACGGTCAGGGAATCTCCGAAGCTTTCTTT.

The rearrangement links TRBV6-6 to TRBJ1-2; TRBD1 might be the D (5 bases). This CDR3 has 13 residues. CDR1 and CDR2 from the germline V gene are MNHNY and SVGAGI (reference sequence). V was clipped by 4 bases and J by 2 bases, with 8 bases between them. This chain's CDR3 is CASSSTGNYGYTF. DNA for the CDR3: TGTGCCAGCAGTTCCACAGGAAACTATGGCTACACCTTC.

The chain combines TRBV19 with TRBJ2-5; 12 positions agree with TRBD2. Germline V gives CDR1 LNHDA, CDR2 SQIVND (reference sequence). V was clipped by 2 bases and J by 1 base; unmatched bases: 8. The CDR3 sequence is 18 residues long. CDR3 DNA: TGTGCCAGTAGTATATCTCGACTAGCGGGAGTCCTCCAAGAGACCCAGTACTTC. Amino acid sequence: CASSISRLAGVLQETQYF.

The V gene is TRBV19, the J gene TRBJ2-1; possibly TRBD1 for D (7 bases). Germline-derived CDR1 and CDR2 are LNHDA and SQIVND (reference sequence). The CDR3 is 14 amino acids. Trimming cost V 3 bases and J 6 bases, with 12 bases left between them. CDR3: CASSITRGANEQFF. The CDR3 nucleotides are TGTGCCAGTAGTATTACCAGGGGGGCCAATGAGCAGTTCTTC.

V gene TRBV27 combines with J gene TRBJ2-6; D not resolved. Germline V gene lookup returns CDR1 MNHEY and CDR2 SMNVEV (reference sequence). Trimming removed 5 bases at V and 1 base at J, with 6 bases between. The CDR3 has 14 amino acids. CDR3 sequence reads: CASSTLSGANVLTF. The DNA of the CDR3 is TGTGCCAGCAGTACGCTATCTGGGGCCAACGTCCTGACTTTC.

The chain employs TRBV27 and TRBJ2-1, with TRBD1 identical over 10 bases. The ends lost 5 bases at V and 5 bases at J; junction bases unmatched: 6. CDR1 is MNHEY and CDR2 is SMNVEV in the germline V gene (reference sequence). The CDR3 contains 15 residues. Here the CDR3 reads CASSIRDRGHNEQFF. The DNA for the CDR3 is TGTGCCAGCAGTATCCGGGACAGGGGCCACAATGAGCAGTTCTTC.

The rearrangement links TRBV5-6 to TRBJ2-1, with 10 bases matching TRBD1. J was trimmed by 9 bases and V by 2 bases; bases with no gene match: 5. Germline CDR1 is SGHDT and CDR2 is YYEEEE. The CDR3 runs to 14 residues. As DNA, the CDR3 is TGTGCCAGCAGCTTCGGGACAGGGGCTGGTGAGCAGTTCTTC. The encoded protein is CASSFGTGAGEQFF.

This rearrangement joins TRBV5-1 to TRBJ2-2, with D tentatively TRBD2 (6 bases). In germline, CDR1 is SGHRS, CDR2 YFSETQ. The length of the CDR3 is 14 residues. V lost 0 bases and J 6 bases, leaving 9 bases between the germline ends. CDR3 sequence reads: CASSLGREAGELFF. The DNA for the CDR3 is TGCGCCAGCAGCTTGGGCAGGGAGGCCGGGGAGCTGTTTTTT.

The rearrangement uses TRBV28 and TRBJ1-4, with D hard to call. The V end was cut by 2 bases, the J end by 13 bases, with 17 bases between. The CDR3 is 14 amino acids. Germline V gives CDR1 MDHEN, CDR2 SYDVKM. CDR3 sequence (DNA): TGTGCCAGCAGTTTAAATCCTTCGGGGATGGGACTGTTTTTT. Residues: CASSLNPSGMGLFF.

CDR3 sequence: CASSPRTENTEAFF. For the CDR3, the DNA is TGTGCCAGCTCACCACGGACAGAGAACACTGAAGCTTTCTTT. The chain joins TRBV18 to TRBJ1-1; tentative D call: TRBD1 (6 bases). CDR1 is KGHSH and CDR2 is LQKENI in the germline V gene. The V gene lost 1 base and the J gene lost 1 base, with 7 bases spanning the gap. There are 14 residues in the CDR3. Supplemented by reference TRBV18 and TRBJ1-1, the full variable domain reads NAGVMQNPRHLVRRRGQEARLRCSPMKGHSHVYWYRQLPEEGLKFMVYLQKENIIDESGMPKERFSAEFPKEGPSILRIQQVVRGDSAAYFCASSPRTENTEAFFGQGTRLTVV.

This chain uses TRBV19 with TRBJ1-2; 7 bases match TRBD1. CDR3 length: 13 amino acids. The germline gives CDR1 LNHDA, CDR2 SQIVND (reference sequence). V lost 5 bases and J lost 4; bases outside the gene matches: 4. In DNA, the CDR3 is TGTGCCAGTAGTTACGGGACAGCCTATGGCTACACCTTC. It specifies CASSYGTAYGYTF.

This clone has only one observation. CDR3 loop: CASSAQKTSFTEQFF. CDR3 sequence (DNA): TGTGCCAGCAGCGCGCAAAAGACTAGCTTTACTGAGCAGTTCTTC. The chain carries TRBV9 and TRBJ2-1, with 7 bases identical to TRBD2. V trimming: 3 bases; J trimming: 9 bases; junction bases outside the gene matches: 12. Germline loops: CDR1 SGDLS, CDR2 YYNGEE. The CDR3 loop spans 15 amino acids.

The chain carries TRBV10-3 and TRBJ1-1; no reliable D call. The V gene lost 3 bases and the J gene lost 9 bases, with 20 bases spanning the gap. The CDR3 runs 15 residues. Germline lookup yields CDR1 ENHRY and CDR2 SYGVKD. For the CDR3, the DNA is TGTGCCATCAGTGATTCCACCCCTGGCGGGGTGAAAGCTTTCTTT. Translation: CAISDSTPGGVKAFF.

This rearrangement joins TRBV2 to TRBJ2-5, with TRBD2 identical over 9 bases. V trimming: 2 bases; J trimming: 4 bases; junction bases outside the gene matches: 5. This CDR3 contains 15 residues. Germline CDR1 and CDR2: SNHLY and FYNNEI. CDR3 in amino acids: CASSELAGLVETQYF. The CDR3 DNA sequence: TGTGCCAGCAGTGAACTAGCGGGATTGGTAGAGACCCAGTACTTC.

The J gene is TRBJ2-2, the V gene TRBV4-3, with a tentative D call TRBD2 (5 bases). This CDR3 region has 16 residues. The germline gives CDR1 LGHNA, CDR2 YSLEER. Trimming took off 1 base at V and 6 bases at J, with 15 bases between the two ends. This chain's CDR3 is CASSQGNTRSAGELFF. DNA for the CDR3: TGCGCCAGCAGCCAAGGCAACACTAGGTCCGCCGGGGAGCTGTTTTTT.

This chain links TRBV9 with TRBJ2-1, with TRBD2 identical over 8 bases. Losses at the gene ends were 2 bases for V and 6 bases for J; bases not matched to a gene: 4. The germline V gene encodes CDR1 SGDLS and CDR2 YYNGEE. The CDR3 runs 14 residues. CDR3 loop: CASSVLAGSNEQFF. Here the CDR3 DNA reads TGTGCCAGCAGCGTCTTAGCGGGGAGCAATGAGCAGTTCTTC.